This T cell receptor beta chain comes out of a study of patients and donors after allogeneic stem cell transplantation. MiXCR, applied by TCRdb to the RT-PCR reads, yields one record per CDR3 protein. The sample contains some 880,000 distinct CDR3 sequences, about a sixth of which appear only once. Trimming at V came to 2 bases and at J to 7 bases, leaving 17 bases not matched to a gene. The CDR3 contains 19 residues. The germline gives CDR1 MNHEY, CDR2 SVGEGT. The sample holds a few counts of this clonotype. The clonotype comes from a human donor who was either an allogeneic HSCT recipient or a stem cell or donor lymphocyte infusion donor (not recorded which). It is not recorded whose cells these are; they may come from a transplant donor. Sequencing was done on a sample of blood, either unsorted or a sorted T cell fraction (not recorded which). This chain links TRBV6-2 or TRBV6-3 with TRBJ2-2, with TRBD1 identical over 9 bases. CDR3 region: CASSYPTTPRDRVGGELFF. The DNA for the CDR3 is TGTGCCAGCAGTTACCCAACAACCCCGCGGGACAGGGTTGGCGGGGAGCTGTTTTTT.